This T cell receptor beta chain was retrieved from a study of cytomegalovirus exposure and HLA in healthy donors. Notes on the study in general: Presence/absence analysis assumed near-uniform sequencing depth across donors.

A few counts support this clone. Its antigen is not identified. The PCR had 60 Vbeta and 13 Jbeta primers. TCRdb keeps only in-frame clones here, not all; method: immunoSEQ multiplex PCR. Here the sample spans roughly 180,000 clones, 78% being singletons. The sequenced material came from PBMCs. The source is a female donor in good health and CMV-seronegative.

The CDR3 reads CASSQEAGINYGYTF. As DNA, the CDR3 is TGCGCCAGCAGCCAAGAAGCAGGGATCAACTATGGCTACACCTTC. The rearrangement links TRBV4-1 to TRBJ1-2, with a weak D call TRBD1 (5 bases). With 0 bases removed from V and 2 bases from J, the gap between germline ends came to 10 bases. The CDR3 covers 15 residues. The germline gives CDR1 MGHRA, CDR2 YSYEKL.